The 21 T cell receptor beta chains below come from one sample, sequenced in a study of blood T cell repertoires in COVID-19. The method was immunoSEQ multiplex PCR; TCRdb's version includes in-frame clones alone and lacks a portion of them. The data hold 250,000 to 300,000 clones, with 65% to 90% observed a single time. Specimen: peripheral blood. These receptors originate from a woman in her 70s with COVID-19, enrolled during active disease.

This clone was seen just once. The chain has TRBV3-1 (or the pseudogene TRBV3-2) and TRBJ2-7; TRBD2 might be the D (5 bases). Germline V gene data show CDR1 as LGHDT and CDR2 as YNNKEL (reference sequence). The germline V and J ends were trimmed by 2 bases and 3 bases, with 14 bases remaining between them. The CDR3 has 15 residues. The CDR3 protein is CASSQRSTGNYEQYF. CDR3 in DNA: TGTGCCAGCAGCCAAAGGTCGACGGGGAACTACGAGCAGTACTTC.

This clone has a single count. V usage is TRBV27 and J usage is TRBJ1-1; tentatively, D is TRBD1 (5 bases). CDR1 and CDR2 from the germline V gene are MNHEY and SMNVEV (reference sequence). This CDR3 has 17 residues. The V gene lost 4 bases and the J gene lost 4 bases, with 22 bases spanning the gap. CDR3 residues: CASSYRSSIPRSTEAFF. In DNA form, the CDR3 reads TGTGCCAGCAGTTACAGGAGCTCAATACCCAGGAGCACTGAAGCTTTCTTT.

The chain joins TRBV3-1 (or the pseudogene TRBV3-2) to TRBJ2-3, with 14 bases lining up with TRBD2. The V gene end was trimmed by 6 bases and the J gene end by 5 bases; junction bases not matched to a gene: 1. The CDR3 consists of 14 residues. Germline CDR1 and CDR2: LGHDT and YNNKEL (reference sequence). The CDR3 sequence is CASRTSGGEDTQYF. The CDR3 DNA sequence: TGTGCCAGCAGGACTAGCGGGGGGGAAGATACGCAGTATTTT.

The rearrangement uses TRBV5-1 and TRBJ1-5; D is ambiguous. Trimming shortened V by 0 bases and J by 0 bases, and 7 bases separated the two germline ends. This CDR3 region has 15 residues. Germline assignment: CDR1 SGHRS and CDR2 YFSETQ. In DNA form, the CDR3 reads TGCGCCAGCAGCTTGGACAGTTATAGCAATCAGCCCCAGCATTTT. Its translation: CASSLDSYSNQPQHF.

The rearrangement joins TRBV21-1 to TRBJ1-1; the D segment call TRBD1 is taken from the table without a DNA check. TRBV21-1 is classified as a pseudogene. CDR3 size: 15 residues. Here the CDR3 reads CASSKVPRGNTEAFF. CDR3 DNA: TGTGCCAGCAGCAAAGTTCCCAGGGGGAACACTGAAGCTTTCTTT.

V and J are TRBV2 and TRBJ2-7; TRBD2 matches at 13 bases. The length of the CDR3 is 15 residues. CDR1 and CDR2 (germline): SNHLY, FYNNEI. The ends lost 6 bases at V and 5 bases at J; junction bases unmatched: 7. Here the CDR3 reads CASRLTSGGSHEQYF. CDR3 nucleotide sequence: TGTGCCAGCAGACTGACTAGCGGGGGGTCCCACGAGCAGTACTTC.

CDR3 residues: CASSLGEQGRNTEAFF. CDR3 sequence (DNA): TGTGCCAGCAGCCTGGGGGAACAGGGAAGGAACACTGAAGCTTTCTTT. The chain carries TRBV5-8 and TRBJ1-1; D perhaps matches TRBD1 (6 bases). The germline gives CDR1 SGHTS, CDR2 YDEGEE. The V and J ends lost 4 bases and 1 base respectively, with 17 bases between them. The CDR3 is made up of 16 amino acids.

This clone was counted only a few times. The chain employs TRBV5-8 and TRBJ2-3; D is unresolved. Trimming shortened V by 2 bases and J by 5 bases, and 3 bases separated the two germline ends. Germline values: CDR1 SGHTS, CDR2 YDEGEE. The CDR3 extends over 11 amino acids. The CDR3 region has the DNA TGTGCCAGCAGCTTCAAAGATACGCAGTATTTT. This translates into CASSFKDTQYF.

The chain employs TRBV6-5 and TRBJ1-1; the match to TRBD1 covers 7 bases. CDR3 size: 11 residues. Trimming removed 4 bases from V and 11 bases from J; junction bases left unmatched: 4. The germline CDR1 and CDR2 sequences are MNHEY and SVGAGI. The CDR3 loop is CASSLSGGAFF. The CDR3 bases are TGTGCCAGCAGTTTGTCAGGGGGGGCTTTCTTT.

DNA for the CDR3: TGTGCTAGTGGTTTAGGACAGAGTGTTTCTGGGGCCAACGTCCTGACTTTC. Translating it yields CASGLGQSVSGANVLTF. V usage is TRBV12-5 and J usage is TRBJ2-6, with a possible D match to TRBD1 (6 bases). The CDR3 spans 17 residues. The V and J ends lost 3 bases and 1 base respectively, with 13 bases between them. Germline-derived CDR1 and CDR2 are LGHNT and FRNRAP.

This clone was seen only a few times. The chain is built from TRBV5-1 and TRBJ1-1; D not certain. V lost 0 bases to trimming and J lost 1 base, with 4 bases between them. The germline CDR1 and CDR2 sequences are SGHRS and YFSETQ. The length of the CDR3 is 13 residues. The CDR3 DNA sequence: TGCGCCAGCAGCTTGGCTACGAACACTGAAGCTTTCTTT. Translation: CASSLATNTEAFF.

CDR3 region: CASSLLSLGGSEQYF. CDR3 nucleotide sequence: TGTGCCAGCAGCCTACTATCCCTGGGCGGGAGCGAGCAGTACTTC. The chain joins TRBV7-2 to TRBJ2-7, with 7 bases aligning to TRBD2. Germline V lookup: CDR1 SGHTA, CDR2 FQGNSA. The length of the CDR3 is 15 residues. V was pared by 5 bases and J by 6 bases, with 13 bases of the junction left unmatched. Combining the CDR3 with reference TRBV7-2 and TRBJ2-7 gives the whole variable domain GAGVSQSPSNKVTEKGKDVELRCDPISGHTALYWYRQSLGQGLEFLIYFQGNSAPDKSGLPSDRFSAERTGGSVSTLTIQRTQQEDSAVYLCASSLLSLGGSEQYFGPGTRLTVT.

This chain links TRBV19 with TRBJ2-6, with D perhaps matching TRBD2 (5 bases). The CDR3 length is 17 residues. With 2 bases removed from V and 3 bases from J, the gap between germline ends came to 14 bases. The V gene's germline CDR1 is LNHDA and CDR2 SQIVND (reference sequence). CDR3 coding DNA: TGTGCCAGTAGTATAAGCCCGAGGGAAGGTGGGGCCAACGTCCTGACTTTC. Translated: CASSISPREGGANVLTF.

This sequence joins TRBV10-2 and TRBJ1-1; TRBD1 is a possible D gene (6 bases). The V gene's germline CDR1 is WSHSY and CDR2 SAAADI. CDR3 length: 14 amino acids. The germline V and J ends were trimmed by 2 bases and 4 bases, with 11 bases remaining between them. This CDR3 reads CASSERGGVTEAFF. Here the CDR3 DNA reads TGCGCCAGCAGTGAGAGAGGGGGAGTCACTGAAGCTTTCTTT.

V gene TRBV6-5 combines with J gene TRBJ2-7; TRBD2 is a possible D gene (5 bases). Germline loops: CDR1 MNHEY, CDR2 SVGAGI. The CDR3 runs 13 residues. Trimming shortened V by 2 bases and J by 6 bases, and 11 bases separated the two germline ends. CDR3 bases: TGTGCCAGCAGTTACCTCGAGGGCGGCGAGCAGTACTTC. Its translation is CASSYLEGGEQYF.

This chain links TRBV28 with TRBJ2-7; the match to TRBD1 covers 8 bases. Germline CDR1 and CDR2: MDHEN and SYDVKM. The trim removed 3 bases at V and 9 bases at J, leaving 1 base unmatched. The CDR3 length is 11 residues. Here the CDR3 DNA reads TGTGCCAGCAGTTTCGACAGGGGGCAGTACTTC. Residues: CASSFDRGQYF.

The gene calls are TRBV27 and TRBJ2-3; D is possibly TRBD1 (8 bases). The germline gives CDR1 MNHEY, CDR2 SMNVEV (reference sequence). This CDR3 region has 15 residues. The ends were cut back, 4 bases at V and 5 bases at J, with 16 bases in the middle. CDR3 in DNA: TGTGCCAGCAGTTCGCTGGACAGGGAGGGAGATACGCAGTATTTT. As protein: CASSSLDREGDTQYF.

V gene TRBV10-3 combines with J gene TRBJ1-6, with 9 positions matching TRBD1. Trimming took 10 bases from V and 11 from J; bases not matched to a gene: 15. The CDR3 length is 15 residues. CDR1 is ENHRY, CDR2 SYGVKD, per germline. CDR3 bases: TGTGCCACCCAATCAGGGGGACAGGGTGCGCCACCCCTCCACTTT. Translating gives CATQSGGQGAPPLHF.

The rearrangement uses TRBV5-6 and TRBJ2-1; the match to TRBD1 covers 10 bases. The V gene end was trimmed by 4 bases and the J gene end by 4 bases; junction bases not matched to a gene: 8. The V gene's germline CDR1 is SGHDT and CDR2 YYEEEE. This CDR3 is built from 16 residues. DNA for the CDR3: TGTGCCAGCAGCGGGATGGGACAGGGGCTATACAATGAGCAGTTCTTC. Its protein is CASSGMGQGLYNEQFF.

The chain uses TRBV7-7 and TRBJ1-5, with D unclear. This CDR3 has 12 amino acids. Germline CDR1 SSHAT, CDR2 FNYEAQ (reference sequence). Deletions cut 2 bases from V and 5 bases from J, with 4 bases between. As DNA, the CDR3 is TGTGCCAGCAGCTTACTAGATCAGCCCCAGCATTTT. This sequence encodes CASSLLDQPQHF. Variable domain in full (rest from reference TRBV7-7 and TRBJ1-5): GAGVSQSPRYKVTKRGQDVTLRCDPISSHATLYWYQQALGQGPEFLTYFNYEAQPDKSGLPSDRFSAERPEGSISTLTIQRTEQRDSAMYRCASSLLDQPQHFGDGTRLSIL.

CDR3 in DNA: TGTGCCAGCAGTCTTGACAGGGGCCTGAACTATGGCTACACCTTC. It translates to CASSLDRGLNYGYTF. The rearrangement joins TRBV5-6 to TRBJ1-2; 8 positions match TRBD1. V lost 5 bases to trimming and J lost 2 bases; unmatched junction nucleotides: 8. CDR1 and CDR2 from the germline V gene are SGHDT and YYEEEE. This CDR3 is built from 15 residues.